Below, 8 T cell receptor beta chains from the same sample are listed, as sequenced in a study of monozygotic twins with inflammatory bowel disease. TCRdb reprocessed the 5' RACE reads, keeping one entry per CDR3 protein, no DNA. This table lists more than 300,000 distinct CDR3 sequences. Sequenced: blood. The receptors here all came from a human donor with ulcerative colitis or Crohn's disease, or a healthy co-twin of an affected twin (not recorded which).

This chain links TRBV6-6 with TRBJ2-7; there is no DNA to check the TCRdb D call of TRBD1. The CDR3 spans 14 residues. CDR1 is MNHNY and CDR2 is SVGAGI in the germline V gene (reference sequence). The CDR3 region is CASSSSGASYEQYF.

The chain links TRBV5-4 to TRBJ2-7. In germline, CDR1 is SGHNT, CDR2 YYREEE (reference sequence). This CDR3 has 14 amino acids. CDR3 amino acids: CASSYGTQTYEQYF.

This sequence joins TRBV10-3 and TRBJ2-7; the TRBD2 assignment by TCRdb is unverifiable without DNA. The germline CDR1 and CDR2 sequences are ENHRY and SYGVKD. The length of the CDR3 is 16 residues. CDR3 sequence: CATGGASSKGGYEQYF.

The chain has TRBV10-3 and TRBJ2-3; the D call from TCRdb, TRBD2, cannot be confirmed without DNA. The CDR3 loop spans 15 amino acids. Germline V gene data show CDR1 as ENHRY and CDR2 as SYGVKD. The CDR3: CAISGLAGTTDTQYF.

CDR3 sequence: CASSSSQGVYEQYF. The chain joins TRBV27 to TRBJ2-7; as DNA is missing, the TRBD2 call by TCRdb cannot be tested. The germline gives CDR1 MNHEY, CDR2 SMNVEV (reference sequence). This CDR3 is built from 14 residues.

The rearrangement links TRBV7-2 to TRBJ2-3; the TCRdb D gene call, TRBD1, has no DNA to confirm it. Per the germline V gene, CDR1 is SGHTA and CDR2 is FQGNSA. The CDR3 spans 13 residues. CDR3 in amino acids: CASSPRQAHTQYF.

The chain has TRBV28 and TRBJ1-2; there is no DNA to check the TCRdb D call of TRBD1. This CDR3 region has 15 residues. Germline V gene data show CDR1 as MDHEN and CDR2 as SYDVKM. CDR3: CASSSTGGYNYGYTF.

V gene TRBV10-3 combines with J gene TRBJ2-3; without DNA, the TCRdb call of TRBD2 cannot be checked. CDR1 is ENHRY and CDR2 is SYGVKD in the germline V gene. The CDR3 is 16 amino acids. The CDR3 here is CAISAGTSGVTDTQYF.